This TCR beta chain was obtained from a study of cytomegalovirus exposure and HLA in healthy donors. Primers: 60 Vbeta forward and 13 Jbeta reverse. Sequenced by immunoSEQ multiplex PCR; TCRdb stores in-frame clones only, minus some. The sample consists of fewer than 200,000 clones, 75% of them appearing once. This CDR3 is built from 15 residues. Trimming stripped 3 bases from V and 2 bases from J, with 11 bases between. Germline V CDR1 and CDR2: MRHNA, SNTAGT. Material: PBMCs. The V call is TRBV6-4, the J call TRBJ1-3; TRBD1 might be the D (6 bases). The clonotype was recovered from a male donor in good health and CMV-seronegative. CDR3 residues: CASSEEAGAGNTIYF. CDR3 sequence (DNA): TGTGCCAGCAGTGAAGAGGCAGGGGCTGGAAACACCATATATTTT.